The 23 T cell receptor beta chains below were found in one sample sequenced in a study of response to subunit inactivated influenza vaccine. TCRdb called the RT-PCR reads again in MiXCR, with one record for every CDR3 protein. This table holds around 540,000 distinct CDR3 sequences, 10% to 15% found once. This material consisted of PBMCs from blood, taken on the day of vaccination. These TCRs come from a middle-aged man who received an inactivated influenza vaccine.

Concerning this clonotype itself: A much bigger clone sits one base away, suggesting this may be a read error. J is TRBJ2-3 and V is TRBV9; TRBD2 aligns across 14 bases. This CDR3 has 16 residues. Germline-derived CDR1 and CDR2 are SGDLS and YYNGEE. V shed 4 bases and J 6 bases; nucleotides not matched to a gene: 7. CDR3 protein: CASSPRTSGGWDTQYF. CDR3 DNA sequence: TGTGCCAGCAGCCCCCGGACTAGCGGGGGGTGGGATACGCAGTATTTT.

This clonotype was found a few times. This chain links TRBV6-5 with TRBJ2-2; TRBD1 matches 10 bases. Losses at the gene ends were 4 bases for V and 5 bases for J; bases not matched to a gene: 16. Germline V gene sequence: CDR1 MNHEY, CDR2 SVGAGI. The CDR3 runs 19 residues. CDR3 sequence reads: CASSLTGQGILGVTGELFF. The CDR3 nucleotides are TGTGCCAGCAGTTTAACGGGACAGGGGATTCTAGGTGTTACCGGGGAGCTGTTTTTT.

This chain uses TRBV5-5 with TRBJ2-2; 10 bases fit TRBD1. The J segment lost 7 bases and the V segment lost 3 bases, leaving 6 bases of the junction unmatched. CDR3 length: 15 amino acids. CDR1 is SGHKS and CDR2 is YYEKEE in the germline V gene (reference sequence). CDR3 nucleotide sequence: TGTGCCAGCAGCTCATGGGACAGGGGTCGCGGGGAGCTGTTTTTT. It is translated as CASSSWDRGRGELFF.

The chain uses TRBV20-1 and TRBJ2-3, with 8 bases that match TRBD2. Germline-derived CDR1 and CDR2 are DFQATT and SNEGSKA (reference sequence). The trim removed 8 bases at V and 4 bases at J, leaving 14 bases unmatched. The CDR3 totals 15 residues. Here the CDR3 reads CSTPPGRGEPDTQYF. CDR3 bases: TGCAGTACCCCGCCGGGGCGGGGGGAGCCAGATACGCAGTATTTT.

This clonotype appeared many times. V is TRBV20-1 and J is TRBJ2-5; TRBD2 matches 7 bases. CDR3 size: 12 residues. The V gene's germline CDR1 is DFQATT and CDR2 SNEGSKA (reference sequence). Here the CDR3 DNA reads TGCAGCGCTGGGCGGGGGCAAGAGACCCAGTACTTC. Its translation: CSAGRGQETQYF.

The chain links TRBV5-6 to TRBJ2-7; D not certain. Germline V gene lookup returns CDR1 SGHDT and CDR2 YYEEEE. The CDR3 runs 15 residues. Trimming removed 4 bases at V and 2 bases at J, with 16 bases between. CDR3 DNA sequence: TGTGCCAGCAGCCTAAATATGGCGGCAGCCTACGAGCAGTACTTC. Protein: CASSLNMAAAYEQYF.

The chain joins TRBV5-5 to TRBJ2-1; D not certain. This CDR3 contains 15 residues. Germline V gene data show CDR1 as SGHKS and CDR2 as YYEKEE (reference sequence). V gave up 0 bases and J gave up 8 bases, with 15 bases separating them. For the CDR3, the DNA is TGTGCCAGCAGCTTGGGGATCGGCCCCGGGCATGAGCAGTTCTTC. Protein product: CASSLGIGPGHEQFF.

This clonotype was seen only a few times. V and J are TRBV28 and TRBJ1-6; D unclear. Trimming left V 3 bases short and J 10 bases short, with 16 bases between. In germline, CDR1 is MDHEN, CDR2 SYDVKM. This CDR3 region has 15 residues. For the CDR3, the DNA is TGTGCCAGCAGTTTCTTAGTCGGGGAATGGTCACCCCTCCACTTT. Protein: CASSFLVGEWSPLHF.

J is TRBJ1-4 and V is TRBV28; the match to TRBD1 covers 7 bases. V dropped 6 bases and J dropped 1; count of bases not matched to a gene: 5. The CDR3 spans 15 residues. Germline V gene sequence: CDR1 MDHEN, CDR2 SYDVKM. The CDR3 coding sequence is TGTGCCAGCAGGACAAACAGGGGAACTAATGAAAAACTGTTTTTT. Encoded protein: CASRTNRGTNEKLFF.

This clonotype was found many times. This rearrangement joins TRBV5-1 to TRBJ2-5, with 8 nucleotides matching TRBD2. The CDR3 covers 15 residues. With 5 bases clipped from V and 4 bases from J, the junction kept 10 bases outside the gene matches. The germline gives CDR1 SGHRS, CDR2 YFSETQ. The CDR3 nucleotides read TGCGCCAGCAGTTACTCCGGGACTAGTGCAGAGACCCAGTACTTC. Residues: CASSYSGTSAETQYF.

This clonotype was picked up many times. The gene calls are TRBV19 and TRBJ1-5; the D gene is possibly TRBD1 (6 bases). Germline CDR1 LNHDA, CDR2 SQIVND (reference sequence). The CDR3 extends over 15 amino acids. The V end lost 5 bases, the J end lost 0 bases, and 11 bases lay between the germline ends. The CDR3 sequence is CASSVQGYSNQPQHF. Written as DNA, the CDR3 is TGTGCCAGTAGTGTACAGGGATATAGCAATCAGCCCCAGCATTTT.

This clonotype turned up a few times. This chain joins TRBV4-1 and TRBJ1-6, with TRBD1 as a possible D gene (6 bases). The germline gives CDR1 MGHRA, CDR2 YSYEKL. This CDR3 contains 16 residues. Between the trimmed V and J ends, which lost 0 bases and 9 bases, there was a span of 15 bases. CDR3 sequence: CASSQDDQGKFSPLHF. In DNA form, the CDR3 reads TGCGCCAGCAGCCAAGATGACCAGGGGAAATTTTCACCCCTCCACTTT.

The rearrangement joins TRBV15 to TRBJ2-3; D remains unclear. CDR3 length equals 13 residues. V lost 0 bases to trimming and J lost 4 bases, with 5 bases between them. CDR1 and CDR2 from the germline V gene are LNHNV and YYDKDF (reference sequence). CDR3 sequence: CATSRDMADTQYF. For the CDR3, the DNA is TGTGCCACCAGCAGAGATATGGCAGATACGCAGTATTTT.

Note on this clonotype: It is likely a read error, because the conserved phenylalanine at the end of the CDR3 is missing. The rearrangement links TRBV10-1 to TRBJ2-4; TRBD2 matches 14 bases. This CDR3 has 19 residues. Germline V gene lookup returns CDR1 WNHNN and CDR2 SYGVQD (reference sequence). Trimming took 5 bases from V and 2 from J; bases not matched to a gene: 11. This CDR3 reads CASSPGTSGGSGPKNIQYI. The CDR3 DNA is TGCGCCAGCAGTCCCGGGACTAGCGGGGGCTCTGGTCCCAAAAACATTCAGTACATC.

This clonotype was seen ten or more times. Its ends do not fully match the called genes, so a read error is possible. J is TRBJ2-3 and V is TRBV7-3; D is tentatively TRBD1 or TRBD2 (6 bases each). The CDR3 totals 15 residues. Germline assignment: CDR1 SGHTA and CDR2 FQGTGA. CDR3 DNA: TGCGCCAGCAGCTTAGGGGGGACTAGCACAGATACGCAGTATTTT. Residues: CASSLGGTSTDTQYF.

This clonotype was seen ten or more times. The chain links TRBV5-1 to TRBJ2-2; possibly TRBD1 or TRBD2 for D (5 bases each). Germline CDR1 is SGHRS and CDR2 is YFSETQ. This CDR3 region has 16 residues. V gave up 4 bases and J gave up 2 bases, with 15 bases separating them. CDR3 region: CASSGSGRPNTGELFF. The CDR3 DNA sequence: TGCGCCAGCAGCGGTTCGGGACGGCCAAACACCGGGGAGCTGTTTTTT. Looking up the rest from reference TRBV5-1 and TRBJ2-2 gives the full variable domain: KAGVTQTPRYLIKTRGQQVTLSCSPISGHRSVSWYQQTPGQGLQFLFEYFSETQRNKGNFPGRFSGRQFSNSRSEMNVSTLELGDSALYLCASSGSGRPNTGELFFGEGSRLTVL.

This clonotype was seen only a few times. This CDR3 reads CASSKGLAGHTNEQFF. The CDR3 DNA follows: TGTGCCAGCAGCAAAGGACTAGCGGGTCACACCAATGAGCAGTTCTTC. This chain connects TRBV21-1 to TRBJ2-1; the table's D gene call, TRBD2, was not cross checked with the DNA. TRBV21-1 is flagged as a pseudogene. This CDR3 spans 16 amino acids.

This clonotype turned up a few times. V gene TRBV3-1 combines with J gene TRBJ1-3; D possibly corresponds to TRBD1 (6 bases). V was shortened by 5 bases and J by 4 bases, with 12 bases between the two germline ends. In germline, CDR1 is LGHDT, CDR2 YNNKEL (reference sequence). The CDR3 has 14 amino acids. The CDR3 loop reads CASSVPGVGNTIYF. CDR3 sequence (DNA): TGTGCCAGCAGCGTCCCAGGGGTCGGAAACACCATATATTTT.

This clonotype has just a few counts. The chain carries TRBV7-6 and TRBJ2-7; the D call may be TRBD1 or TRBD2 (5 bases each). V lost 8 bases, J lost 5 bases, and 13 bases lay in between. Germline loops: CDR1 SGHVS, CDR2 FNYEAQ. This CDR3 has 12 amino acids. The CDR3 coding sequence is TGTGCCAGCGGGGCGGGCGCCCACGAGCAGTACTTC. It translates to CASGAGAHEQYF.

This clonotype was recorded at least ten times. The chain joins TRBV6-2 or TRBV6-3 to TRBJ2-7; 7 bases align to TRBD2. Per germline, CDR1 MNHEY and CDR2 SVGEGT. This CDR3 has 14 residues. Unmatched junction bases numbered 9, after V lost 7 bases and J lost 3 bases. CDR3 sequence: CASKRAGAYYEQYF. The CDR3 DNA reads TGTGCCAGCAAAAGGGCGGGAGCATACTACGAGCAGTACTTC.

This clonotype has just a few counts. The chain combines TRBV28 with TRBJ2-5, with D perhaps TRBD1 or TRBD2 (6 bases each). Germline lookup yields CDR1 MDHEN and CDR2 SYDVKM. Trimming took off 6 bases at V and 2 bases at J, with 22 bases between the two ends. This CDR3 is built from 17 residues. CDR3 sequence (DNA): TGTGCCAGCAGCACCGAGGGGGGAACAAGGTGGCAAGAGACCCAGTACTTC. Protein sequence: CASSTEGGTRWQETQYF.

This clonotype has ten or more counts. The chain employs TRBV9 and TRBJ1-2; TRBD1 matches 8 bases. CDR1 and CDR2 (germline): SGDLS, YYNGEE. With V trimmed by 0 bases and J by 4 bases, 5 bases remained unmatched. This CDR3 spans 15 amino acids. The CDR3 coding sequence is TGTGCCAGCAGCGTAGAGCCACAGGGGGGCTATGGCTACACCTTC. It codes for CASSVEPQGGYGYTF.

The chain combines TRBV9 with TRBJ2-1, with 9 nucleotides matching TRBD2. The CDR3 consists of 16 residues. The germline V gene encodes CDR1 SGDLS and CDR2 YYNGEE. V shed 5 bases and J 6 bases; nucleotides not matched to a gene: 12. The CDR3 sequence: CASSDVAGEAINEQFF. DNA for the CDR3: TGTGCCAGCAGTGATGTAGCGGGAGAGGCAATCAATGAGCAGTTCTTC.